These 15 T cell receptor beta chains originate from one sample sequenced in a study of blood T cell repertoires in COVID-19. TCRdb's copy holds only in-frame clones and misses some; the assay was immunoSEQ multiplex PCR. Of 150,000 or so clones listed, around 79% are singletons. The specimen was peripheral blood. The receptors were sampled from a woman between 65 and 79 years old with COVID-19, enrolled during active disease.

This sequence joins TRBV19 and TRBJ2-1, with D perhaps TRBD2 (5 bases). Germline CDR1 LNHDA, CDR2 SQIVND (reference sequence). The CDR3 is 16 residues long. The V end lost 1 base, the J end lost 4 bases, and 14 bases lay between the germline ends. The chain's CDR3 is CASSIGRQTSYNEQFF. The CDR3 region has the DNA TGTGCCAGTAGTATAGGGAGGCAGACCTCTTACAATGAGCAGTTCTTC. Complete variable domain (other parts from reference TRBV19 and TRBJ2-1): DGGITQSPKYLFRKEGQNVTLSCEQNLNHDAMYWYRQDPGQGLRLIYYSQIVNDFQKGDIAEGYSVSREKKESFPLTVTSAQKNPTAFYLCASSIGRQTSYNEQFFGPGTRLTVL.

The chain couples TRBV5-1 to TRBJ2-1; D might be TRBD1 (6 bases). There are 16 residues in the CDR3. Germline CDR1 reads SGHRS; CDR2 reads YFSETQ. V lost 0 bases, J lost 3 bases, and 13 bases lay in between. The CDR3 region is CASSLEASRGYNEQFF. Written as DNA, the CDR3 is TGCGCCAGCAGCTTGGAGGCCTCCAGGGGCTACAATGAGCAGTTCTTC.

The V gene is TRBV19, the J gene TRBJ1-2; TRBD1 agrees at 7 bases. Germline V gene data show CDR1 as LNHDA and CDR2 as SQIVND (reference sequence). J lost 4 bases, V lost 3 bases, and 5 bases had no gene match. The CDR3 covers 14 residues. The CDR3 region is CASSMDRTGYGYTF. The CDR3 nucleotides read TGTGCCAGTAGTATGGACAGGACGGGCTATGGCTACACCTTC.

This chain links TRBV5-1 with TRBJ2-3, with D maybe TRBD1 (5 bases). There are 15 residues in the CDR3. V lost 4 bases, J lost 5 bases, and 17 bases lay in between. The germline CDR1 and CDR2 sequences are SGHRS and YFSETQ. The CDR3 region has the DNA TGCGCCAGCAGCAGTCGGACAAGTATGGAAGATACGCAGTATTTT. Translation gives CASSSRTSMEDTQYF.

The chain has TRBV7-3 and TRBJ2-7; a possible D gene is TRBD2 (5 bases). From germline, CDR1 is SGHTA and CDR2 FQGTGA. This CDR3 has 14 amino acids. The V end was cut by 2 bases, the J end by 6 bases, with 14 bases between. The CDR3 sequence is CASSLGLGEGEQYF. In nucleotides, the CDR3 is TGTGCCAGCAGCTTAGGTCTAGGCGAGGGCGAGCAGTACTTC.

The chain carries TRBV27 and TRBJ2-7, with 9 bases identical to TRBD2. CDR1 MNHEY and CDR2 SMNVEV come from the germline V gene (reference sequence). CDR3 length: 16 amino acids. V shed 0 bases, J shed 6 bases, and the junction held 9 bases outside the gene matches. The CDR3: CASSLSGAGGPFEQYF. CDR3 nucleotides: TGTGCCAGCAGTTTATCGGGGGCGGGGGGGCCTTTCGAGCAGTACTTC.

This clone was seen only a few times. CDR3 in amino acids: CASSLFRGVSGGYTF. CDR3 sequence (DNA): TGTGCCAGCAGTTTATTTCGGGGGGTCTCGGGTGGCTACACCTTC. V usage is TRBV27 and J usage is TRBJ1-2, with D possibly TRBD1 on 5 matching bases. The CDR3 totals 15 residues. The V gene lost 1 base and the J gene lost 7 bases, with 16 bases spanning the gap. Germline CDR1 MNHEY, CDR2 SMNVEV (reference sequence).

The CDR3 coding sequence is TGTGCCACCAGCAGAGGGGGTCAGGGGGGAGGCGAAAAACTGTTTTTT. As protein: CATSRGGQGGGEKLFF. V usage is TRBV15 and J usage is TRBJ1-4; 7 nucleotides line up with TRBD1. Losses at the gene ends were 1 base for V and 8 bases for J; bases not matched to a gene: 10. Germline V lookup: CDR1 LNHNV, CDR2 YYDKDF (reference sequence). CDR3 length equals 16 residues.

The genes are TRBV7-9 and TRBJ2-7; a weak D match, TRBD1 (6 bases). Trimming cost V 7 bases and J 3 bases, with 19 bases left between them. Germline CDR1 and CDR2: SEHNR and FQNEAQ (reference sequence). The CDR3 covers 15 residues. CDR3: CASTPDTGILYEQYF. The CDR3, as DNA: TGTGCCAGCACCCCCGATACAGGGATCCTCTACGAGCAGTACTTC. Based on the CDR3 plus reference TRBV7-9 and TRBJ2-7, the full variable domain is DTGVSQNPRHKITKRGQNVTFRCDPISEHNRLYWYRQTLGQGPEFLTYFQNEAQLEKSRLLSDRFSAERPKGSFSTLEIQRTEQGDSAMYLCASTPDTGILYEQYFGPGTRLTVT.

The CDR3 DNA is TGTGCCAGCAGTTCCGACAGGGAGGAAACTTTC. Translated: CASSSDREETF. The J gene is TRBJ2-6, the V gene TRBV28; a possible D gene is TRBD1 (7 bases). CDR3 size: 11 residues. V dropped 4 bases and J dropped 19 bases, with 14 bases sitting between them. Germline CDR1 and CDR2: MDHEN and SYDVKM.

The rearrangement links TRBV7-2 to TRBJ2-5, with 8 nucleotides matching TRBD1. The CDR3 spans 15 residues. V trimming: 1 base; J trimming: 5 bases; junction bases outside the gene matches: 6. CDR1 and CDR2 (germline): SGHTA, FQGNSA. CDR3 residues: CASSLVDRGTETQYF. The CDR3 DNA reads as TGTGCCAGCAGCTTAGTAGACAGGGGCACTGAGACCCAGTACTTC.

The V and J genes are TRBV24-1 and TRBJ1-1, with D possibly TRBD1 on 6 matching bases. CDR3 length: 12 amino acids. Germline V gives CDR1 KGHDR, CDR2 SFDVKD. V was shortened by 7 bases and J by 3 bases, with 8 bases between the two germline ends. The CDR3 coding sequence is TGTGCCACCAGGGACAGAGACACTGAAGCTTTCTTT. Protein: CATRDRDTEAFF.

The V call is TRBV7-9, the J call TRBJ2-3; TRBD1 agrees at 7 bases. Germline V gene lookup returns CDR1 SEHNR and CDR2 FQNEAQ (reference sequence). J lost 2 bases, V lost 5 bases, and 16 bases had no gene match. The CDR3 totals 18 residues. The CDR3 coding sequence is TGTGCCAGCAGCCCAATGAAGGGGGCAGAGGTAATCACAGATACGCAGTATTTT. Translated: CASSPMKGAEVITDTQYF.

The J gene is TRBJ1-2, the V gene TRBV30; no clear D gene. Germline CDR1 is GTSNPN and CDR2 is SVGIG (reference sequence). Trimming shortened V by 3 bases and J by 8 bases, and 10 bases separated the two germline ends. The CDR3 length is 11 residues. The CDR3 DNA is TGTGCCTGGAGGGCGGGCCTGGGCTACACCTTC. Amino acids: CAWRAGLGYTF.

V gene TRBV4-1 combines with J gene TRBJ1-2; 10 bases are shared with TRBD1. In germline, CDR1 is MGHRA, CDR2 YSYEKL. This CDR3 comprises 15 residues. Trimming took 4 bases from V and 4 from J; bases not matched to a gene: 6. The CDR3 loop is CASSPGTGVIYGYTF. CDR3 nucleotides: TGCGCCAGCAGCCCTGGGACAGGGGTTATCTATGGCTACACCTTC.